Listed below are T cell receptor beta chains from one sample, sequenced in a study of control samples from healthy donors and cancer patients. Produced via immunoSEQ multiplex PCR; TCRdb's table is partial and in-frame only. This table lists 150,000 to 200,000 clones. Specimen: blood. Source of these receptors: a woman younger than 45 in good health. Both conserved end residues are part of each CDR3. The D gene is left open where the match is weak.

TRBJ1-4 NA TRBV25-1 TGTGCCAGCAGTGAAAATCGGGGGGGCCTTAGGGAAAAACTGGTTTTT CASSENRGGLREKLVF
TRBJ2-7 NA TRBV7-9 TGTGCCAGCAGCTATTGGGGAAGCTACGAGCAGTACTTC CASSYWGSYEQYF
TRBJ1-2 NA TRBV11-2 TGTGCCAGCAGCCACCCTCAGGAGACGACTTACTATGGCTACACCTTC CASSHPQETTYYGYTF
TRBJ1-1 NA TRBV7-9 TGTGCCAGCAGCTCCCGTCTACAGCACCGCAACACTGAAGCTTTCTTT CASSSRLQHRNTEAFF
TRBJ2-5 NA TRBV7-6 TGTGCCAGCAGCCCGGGACTTCGAGAAGAGACCCAGTACTTC CASSPGLREETQYF
TRBJ1-5 NA TRBV11-2 TGTGCCAGCAGCTTCGGAGGGAGCCACCTTAGCAATCAGCCCCAGCATTTT CASSFGGSHLSNQPQHF
TRBJ2-1 NA TRBV9 TGTGCCAGCAGCGTAGGTTGGGACAACTACAATGAGCAGTTCTTC CASSVGWDNYNEQFF
TRBJ1-1 NA TRBV27 TGTGCCAGCAGAAACGTGGACACGAACACTGAAGCTTTCTTT CASRNVDTNTEAFF
TRBJ1-5 NA TRBV19 TGTGCCAGTAAGTCAGTTGGGAATAGCAATCAGCCCCAGCATTTT CASKSVGNSNQPQHF
TRBJ2-2 NA TRBV15 TGTGCCACCAGCAGAGACAACACCGGGGAGCTGTTTTTT CATSRDNTGELFF
TRBJ1-1 NA TRBV5-1 TGCGCCAGCAGCTTGGCTGCAACAGGGCAGAGTGCCCCAAAAATGAACACTGAAGCTTTCTTT CASSLAATGQSAPKMNTEAFF
TRBJ1-1 NA TRBV12-3/TRBV12-4 TGTGCCAGCAGTTTAAGGGATTTAGAAGCTTTCTTT CASSLRDLEAFF
TRBJ2-1 NA TRBV21-1 TGTGCCAGCAGCAAAGTCCTAGCGGGATGGGAGCAGTTCTTC CASSKVLAGWEQFF
TRBJ1-2 NA TRBV30 TGTGCCTGGAGTGTAGGAGCCAGGGTAATAGGATACACCTTC CAWSVGARVIGYTF
TRBJ1-6 TRBD1 TRBV27 TGTGCCAGCAGTTTATGGGGACAGGGTCGACCTTCACCCCTCCACTTT CASSLWGQGRPSPLHF
TRBJ1-1 NA TRBV19 TGTGCCAGTAGTATAGGCCCGATGAACACTGAAGCTTTCTTT CASSIGPMNTEAFF
TRBJ1-5 TRBD1 TRBV7-9 TGTGCCAGCAGCCCGGGACAGGGGGCAGGACAGCCCCAGCATTTT CASSPGQGAGQPQHF
TRBJ2-2 TRBD1 TRBV24-1 TGTGCCACCAGTGACAAGAGACAGGGATCCGGGGAGCTGTTTTTT CATSDKRQGSGELFF
TRBJ2-5 NA TRBV10-1 TGCGCCAGCAGTGAGTCGATTAGGTGGCACCGGGAGACCCAGTACTTC CASSESIRWHRETQYF
TRBJ2-3 NA TRBV28 TGTGCCAGCAGTTTCGGAGCTACTAGCACAGATACGCAGTATTTT CASSFGATSTDTQYF
TRBJ1-1 NA TRBV28 TGTGCCAGCAGTTCGACTCCAGACTTGTTCGGTGAAGCTTTCTTT CASSSTPDLFGEAFF
TRBJ2-7 NA TRBV18 TGTGCCAGCTCACCGCGAGATGTCGTTAGCTACGAGCAGTACTTC CASSPRDVVSYEQYF
TRBJ1-3 NA TRBV19 TGTGCCAGTACCCGCATCGTCGGGTTGGGTGGAGGAGGAAACACCATATATTTT CASTRIVGLGGGGNTIYF
TRBJ1-2 TRBD1 TRBV5-1 TGCGCCAGCAGCCATGGGACCAGGGGGCGCGACTATGGCTACACCTTC CASSHGTRGRDYGYTF
TRBJ1-5 NA TRBV5-6 TGTGCCAGCAGCTCGGGGCCCCCTTATAGCAATCAGCCCCAGCATTTT CASSSGPPYSNQPQHF
TRBJ1-2 TRBD1 TRBV7-8 TGTGCCAGCAGCTTAGGGGCAGGGGGCGCGGAAAACTATGGCTACACCTTC CASSLGAGGAENYGYTF
TRBJ1-6 NA TRBV7-2 TGTGCCAGCAGCTCGAAGTCCCAGAATTCACCCCTCCACTTT CASSSKSQNSPLHF
TRBJ2-3 TRBD1 TRBV28 TGTGCCAGCAGTTACAACCGGGACAGCTACACAGATACGCAGTATTTT CASSYNRDSYTDTQYF
TRBJ2-7 TRBD2 TRBV19 TGTGCCAGTAGTACGTGGGGGACTAGCGGGTCCTACGAGCAGTACTTC CASSTWGTSGSYEQYF
TRBJ1-2 NA TRBV12-3/TRBV12-4 TGTGCCAGCAGTCAGAAAGTCTACTATGGCTACACCTTC CASSQKVYYGYTF
TRBJ1-4 NA TRBV12-3/TRBV12-4 TGTGCCAGCAGTTTGTTTGAAAAACTGTTTTTT CASSLFEKLFF
TRBJ1-2 TRBD1 TRBV28 TGTGCCAGCAGTAGAAAGCGACAGGGTGGGCATTTTGGCTACACCTTC CASSRKRQGGHFGYTF
TRBJ2-7 NA TRBV4-2 TGTGCCAGCAGCCAAGTCGGGGGCGGAGACCCCTCCTACGAGCAGTACTTC CASSQVGGGDPSYEQYF
TRBJ2-1 TRBD2 TRBV7-9 TGTGCCAGCAGCACGGCCCAGACTAGCGGGGGCTACTCCTACAATGAGCAGTTCTTC CASSTAQTSGGYSYNEQFF
TRBJ1-3 TRBD1 TRBV30 TGTGCCTGGGTTAGGACAGGGACCTCTGGAAACACCATATATTTT CAWVRTGTSGNTIYF
TRBJ1-1 NA TRBV7-8 TGTGCCAGCAGCTTACTCGGGGAGAACACTGAAGCTTTCTTT CASSLLGENTEAFF
TRBJ2-3 TRBD2 TRBV5-1 TGCGCCAGCAGCCCCGGGACTAGCGTCGGCACAGATACGCAGTATTTT CASSPGTSVGTDTQYF
TRBJ1-6 NA TRBV7-2 TGTGCCAGCAGCTTATTGATAATGAGGAGTAATTCACCCCTCCACTTT CASSLLIMRSNSPLHF
TRBJ2-1 NA TRBV10-1 TGCGCCAGCAGTGATCGGGGGTCGGGCCCCTACAATGAGCAGTTCTTC CASSDRGSGPYNEQFF
TRBJ2-7 NA TRBV9 TGTGCCAGCAGCGTAGGAGGGGGACTCTCCTACGAGCAGTACTTC CASSVGGGLSYEQYF
TRBJ1-4 TRBD1 TRBV19 TGTGCCAGTAGTACGACAGGGAGGAGGAAACTGTTTTTT CASSTTGRRKLFF
TRBJ1-1 NA TRBV12-3/TRBV12-4 TGTGCCAGCAAGGGGGGGAGCACTGAAGCTTTCTTT CASKGGSTEAFF
TRBJ1-2 NA TRBV4-2 TGTGCCAGCAGCCAAGATTATCAAGGCGTGAACTATGGCTACACCTTC CASSQDYQGVNYGYTF
TRBJ1-6 TRBD1 TRBV2 TGTGCCAGCAGTGTGACCCCAGGACAGGGTCGAAATTCACCCCTCCACTTT CASSVTPGQGRNSPLHF
TRBJ1-4 NA TRBV4-3 TGCGCCAGCAGCCAAGACCGATGGAATGAAAAACTGTTTTTT CASSQDRWNEKLFF